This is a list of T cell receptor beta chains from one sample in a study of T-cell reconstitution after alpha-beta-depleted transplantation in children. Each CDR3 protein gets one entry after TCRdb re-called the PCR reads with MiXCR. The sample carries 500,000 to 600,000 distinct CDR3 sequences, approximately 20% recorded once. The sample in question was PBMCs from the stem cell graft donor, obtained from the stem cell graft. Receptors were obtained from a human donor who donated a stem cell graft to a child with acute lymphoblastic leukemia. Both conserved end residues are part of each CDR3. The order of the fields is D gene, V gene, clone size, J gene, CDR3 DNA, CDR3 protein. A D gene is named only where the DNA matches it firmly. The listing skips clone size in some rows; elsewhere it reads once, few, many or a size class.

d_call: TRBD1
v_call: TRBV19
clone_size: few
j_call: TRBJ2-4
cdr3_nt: TGTGCCAGTAAAGTTACAGGGGGCCAAAACATTCAGTACTTC
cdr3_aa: CASKVTGGQNIQYF

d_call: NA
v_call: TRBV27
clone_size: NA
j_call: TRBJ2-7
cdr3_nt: TGTGCCAGCAACCGAGGGGACGGCTCCTACGAGCAGTACTTC
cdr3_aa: CASNRGDGSYEQYF

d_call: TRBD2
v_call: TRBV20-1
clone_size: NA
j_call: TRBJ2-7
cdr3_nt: TGCAGTGCTAGAGACCCCCTCCGCGGCGGGAGATGGGACGAGCAGTACTTC
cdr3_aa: CSARDPLRGGRWDEQYF

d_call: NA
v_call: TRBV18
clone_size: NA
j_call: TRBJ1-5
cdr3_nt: TGTGCCAGCTCACCACAACCCAGGGGAGGCAATCAGCCCCAGCATTTT
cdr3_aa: CASSPQPRGGNQPQHF

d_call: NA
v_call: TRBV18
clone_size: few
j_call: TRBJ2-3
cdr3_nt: TGTGCCAGCTCATGGGAGAAGGGGGATACGCAGTATTTT
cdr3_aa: CASSWEKGDTQYF

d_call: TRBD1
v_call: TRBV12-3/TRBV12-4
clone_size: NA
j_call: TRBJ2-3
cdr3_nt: TGTGCCAGCAGTTTGGGGACAGGGGGCTCGACAGATACGCAGTATTTT
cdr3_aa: CASSLGTGGSTDTQYF

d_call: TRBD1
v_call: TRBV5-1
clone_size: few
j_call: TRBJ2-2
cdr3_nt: TGCGCCAGCAGCTCCCAGGGGGATCGTACCGGGGAGCTGTTTTTT
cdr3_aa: CASSSQGDRTGELFF

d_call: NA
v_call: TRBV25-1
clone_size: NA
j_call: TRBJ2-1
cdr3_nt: TGTGCCAGCAGTAACTTAGTAGGGAATGAGCAGTTCTTC
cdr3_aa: CASSNLVGNEQFF

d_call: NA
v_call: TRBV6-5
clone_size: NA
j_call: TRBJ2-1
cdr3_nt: TGTGCCAGCAGTTCCGGGACTTTAGCGGTCTCCTACAATGAGCAGTTCTTC
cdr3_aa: CASSSGTLAVSYNEQFF

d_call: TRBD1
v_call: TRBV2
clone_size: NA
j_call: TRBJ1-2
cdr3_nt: TGTGCCAGCAGTGAAGCTCCAGGGGGAAAGTATGGCTACACCTTC
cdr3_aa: CASSEAPGGKYGYTF

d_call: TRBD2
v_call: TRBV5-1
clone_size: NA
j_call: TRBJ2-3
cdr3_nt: TGCGCCAGCAGCTTGTTTGCGGGAGGGCGGGCAGATACGCAGTATTTT
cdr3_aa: CASSLFAGGRADTQYF

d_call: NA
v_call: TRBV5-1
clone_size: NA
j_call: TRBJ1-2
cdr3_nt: TGCGCCAGCAGCTTGGTTCCGGATGGCTACACCTTC
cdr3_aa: CASSLVPDGYTF

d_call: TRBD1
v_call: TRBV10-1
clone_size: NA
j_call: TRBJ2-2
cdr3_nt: TGCGCCAGCGGGACAGGAGGGAATGGGGAGCTGTTTTTT
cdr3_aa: CASGTGGNGELFF

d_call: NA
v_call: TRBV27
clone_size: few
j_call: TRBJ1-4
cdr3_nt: TGTGCCAGCAGTTTATCTTGGGGTACTAATGAAAAACTGTTTTTT
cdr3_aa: CASSLSWGTNEKLFF

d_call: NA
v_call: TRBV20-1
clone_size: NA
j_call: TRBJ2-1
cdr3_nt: TGCAGTGCTGCCGACAATGAGCAGTTCTTC
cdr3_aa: CSAADNEQFF

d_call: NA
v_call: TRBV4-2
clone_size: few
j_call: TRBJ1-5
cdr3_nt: TGTGCCAGCAGCCACCACAGGGCTAGCAATCAGCCCCAGCATTTT
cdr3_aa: CASSHHRASNQPQHF

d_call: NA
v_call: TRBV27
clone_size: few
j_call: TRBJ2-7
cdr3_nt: TGTGCCAGCAGTTCCGCCGGGGCCGATGGCTACGAGCAGTACTTC
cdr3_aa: CASSSAGADGYEQYF

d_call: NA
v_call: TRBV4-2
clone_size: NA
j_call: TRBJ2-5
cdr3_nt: TGTGCCAGCAGCGAAAGGGGGTCGGCGGAGACCCAGTACTTC
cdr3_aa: CASSERGSAETQYF

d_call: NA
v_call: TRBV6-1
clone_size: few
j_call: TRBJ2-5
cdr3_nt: TGTGCCAGCAATCCAGGAACCCAAGAGACCCAGTACTTC
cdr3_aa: CASNPGTQETQYF

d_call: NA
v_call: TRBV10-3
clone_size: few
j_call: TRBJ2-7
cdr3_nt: TGTGCCATCAGCCCGACCGCGACCTACGAGCAGTACTTC
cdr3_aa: CAISPTATYEQYF

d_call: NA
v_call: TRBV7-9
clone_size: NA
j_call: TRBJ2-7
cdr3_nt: TGTGCCAGCAGCTCCCACGGGGGAGGCGCCTGGGAGCAGTACTTC
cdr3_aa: CASSSHGGGAWEQYF

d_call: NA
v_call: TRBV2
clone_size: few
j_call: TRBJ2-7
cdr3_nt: TGTGCCAGCAGTTGGACTCCCGAAAGTCTTGTCTCCTACGAGCAGTACTTC
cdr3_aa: CASSWTPESLVSYEQYF

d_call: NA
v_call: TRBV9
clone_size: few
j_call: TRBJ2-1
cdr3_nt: TGTGCCAGCAGCGTAGACCAGGAGGGTGAGCAGTTCTTC
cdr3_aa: CASSVDQEGEQFF

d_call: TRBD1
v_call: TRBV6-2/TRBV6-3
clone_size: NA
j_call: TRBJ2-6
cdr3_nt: TGTGCCAGCAGTCGGACCCGGGACAGGGCCCAACCTGGGGCCAACGTCCTGACTTTC
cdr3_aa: CASSRTRDRAQPGANVLTF

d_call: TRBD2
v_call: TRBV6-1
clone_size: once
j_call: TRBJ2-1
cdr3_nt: TGTGCCAGCACCCTCACTAGCGGGAGACTTGTTGATGAGCAGTTCTTC
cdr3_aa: CASTLTSGRLVDEQFF

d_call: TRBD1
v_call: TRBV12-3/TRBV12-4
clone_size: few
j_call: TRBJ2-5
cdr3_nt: TGTGCCAGCAGTCCCGATCCCAGGGGGGAGACCCAGTACTTC
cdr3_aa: CASSPDPRGETQYF

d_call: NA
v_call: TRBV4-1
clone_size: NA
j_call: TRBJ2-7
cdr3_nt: TGCGCCAGCAGCCAAGAACCCCGCACCTCCTACGAGCAGTACTTC
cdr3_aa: CASSQEPRTSYEQYF

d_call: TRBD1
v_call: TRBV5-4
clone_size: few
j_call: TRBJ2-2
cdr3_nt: TGTGCCAGCAGCCAGGGACAGACCACCGGGGAGCTGTTTTTT
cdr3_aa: CASSQGQTTGELFF

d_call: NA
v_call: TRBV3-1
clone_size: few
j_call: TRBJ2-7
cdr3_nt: TGTGCCAGCAGCCAAAAGGACACCTCCTACGAGCAGTACTTC
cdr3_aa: CASSQKDTSYEQYF

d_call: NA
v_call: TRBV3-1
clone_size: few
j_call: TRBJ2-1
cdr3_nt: TGTGCCAGCAGCCCCCCGACTGTCAGCTCCTACAATGAGCAGTTCTTC
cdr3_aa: CASSPPTVSSYNEQFF

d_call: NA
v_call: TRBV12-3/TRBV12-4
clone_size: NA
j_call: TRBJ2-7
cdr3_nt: TGTGCCAGCAGTTCGGAGACAGTGGCCTACGAGCAGTACTTC
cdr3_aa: CASSSETVAYEQYF

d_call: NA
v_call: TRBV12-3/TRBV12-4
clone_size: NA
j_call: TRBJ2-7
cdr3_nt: TGTGCCAGCAGTTTCTCCAGGGGCTACGAGCAGTACTTC
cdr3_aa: CASSFSRGYEQYF

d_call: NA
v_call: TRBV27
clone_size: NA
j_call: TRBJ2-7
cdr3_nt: TGTGCCAGCAGTTTCGGCAGAGCCTACGAGCAGTACTTC
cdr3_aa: CASSFGRAYEQYF

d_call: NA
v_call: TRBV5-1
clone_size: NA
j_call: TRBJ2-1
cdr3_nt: TGCGCCAGCAGCTTAGAGCCTCCGGGTCTGGGAGAGTTCTTC
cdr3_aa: CASSLEPPGLGEFF

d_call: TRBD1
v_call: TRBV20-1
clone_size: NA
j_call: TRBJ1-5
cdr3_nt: TGCAGTGCTAAGATGACAGGGTATTATGCTCAGCCCCAGCATTTT
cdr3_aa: CSAKMTGYYAQPQHF

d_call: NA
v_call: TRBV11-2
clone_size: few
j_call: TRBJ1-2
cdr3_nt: TGTGCCAGCAGCTTAGACAGGGCGACATGGGGCTATGGCTACACCTTC
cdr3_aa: CASSLDRATWGYGYTF

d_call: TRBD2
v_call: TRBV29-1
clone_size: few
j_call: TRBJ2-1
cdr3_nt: TGCAGCGTTGGGCCGAGCGGGAGTAGAGATGAGCAGTTCTTC
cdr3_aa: CSVGPSGSRDEQFF

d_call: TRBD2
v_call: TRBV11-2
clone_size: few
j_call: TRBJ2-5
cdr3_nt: TGTGCCAGCAGCTTAGACGGGACTAGCGCCCTCCAAGAGACCCAGTACTTC
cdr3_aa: CASSLDGTSALQETQYF

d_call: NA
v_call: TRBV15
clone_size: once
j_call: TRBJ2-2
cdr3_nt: TGTGCCACCAGCACCGTGGGACTTTTGAACACCGGGGAGCTGTTTTTT
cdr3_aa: CATSTVGLLNTGELFF

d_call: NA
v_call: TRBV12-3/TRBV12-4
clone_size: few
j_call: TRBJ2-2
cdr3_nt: TGTGCCAGCACCCTCCTGGGGGACACCGGGGAGCTGTTTTTT
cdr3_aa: CASTLLGDTGELFF

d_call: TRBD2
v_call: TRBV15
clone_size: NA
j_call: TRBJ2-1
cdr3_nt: TGTGCCACCAGCAGACGCCGGGAGGGTCCAGACAATGAGCAGTTCTTC
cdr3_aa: CATSRRREGPDNEQFF

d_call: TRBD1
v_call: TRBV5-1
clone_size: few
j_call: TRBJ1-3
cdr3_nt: TGCGCCAGCAGCGGGGACAGGGGGAGCTCTGGAAACACCATATATTTT
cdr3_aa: CASSGDRGSSGNTIYF

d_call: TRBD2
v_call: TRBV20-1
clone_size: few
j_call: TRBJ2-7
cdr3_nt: TGCAGTGCTCCTTCTAGCGGGAGGAAATCCCACGAGCAGTACTTC
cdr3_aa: CSAPSSGRKSHEQYF

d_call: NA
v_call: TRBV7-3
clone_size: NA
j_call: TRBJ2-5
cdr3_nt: TGTGCCACGGCAGGAGCATTCGGGGAGACCCAGTACTTC
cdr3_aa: CATAGAFGETQYF

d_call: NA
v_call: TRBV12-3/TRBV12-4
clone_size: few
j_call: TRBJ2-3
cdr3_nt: TGTGCCAGCAGTTCCCGGACAGGCACAGATACGCAGTATTTT
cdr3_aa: CASSSRTGTDTQYF

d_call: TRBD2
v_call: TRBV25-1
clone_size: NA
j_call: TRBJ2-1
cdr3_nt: TGTGCCAGCAGGAATCTGAGACTAGCGGGAGGGGAGCAGTTCTTC
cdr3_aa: CASRNLRLAGGEQFF

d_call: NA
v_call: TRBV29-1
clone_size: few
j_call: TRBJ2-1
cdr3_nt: TGCAGCGTTGAATCGGACGGGAGCTCCTACAATGAGCAGTTCTTC
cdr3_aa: CSVESDGSSYNEQFF

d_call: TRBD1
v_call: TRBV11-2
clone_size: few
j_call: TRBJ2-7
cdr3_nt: TGTGCCAGCAGCTCGGGACAGATATTCTACGAGCAGTACTTC
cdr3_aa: CASSSGQIFYEQYF

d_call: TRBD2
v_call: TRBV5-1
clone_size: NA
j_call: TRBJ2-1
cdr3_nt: TGCGCCAGCAGCTTGCTTGGTTTAGCGGGAGGGCCGCATGAGCAGTTCTTC
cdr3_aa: CASSLLGLAGGPHEQFF

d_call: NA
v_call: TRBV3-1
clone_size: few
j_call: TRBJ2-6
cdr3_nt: TGTGCCAGCAGCCTCACATCTGGGGCCAACGTCCTGACTTTC
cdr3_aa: CASSLTSGANVLTF

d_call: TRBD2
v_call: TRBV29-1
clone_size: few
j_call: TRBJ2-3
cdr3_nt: TGCAGCGTCGGGTCGCGGGGGAGTACCACAGATACGCAGTATTTT
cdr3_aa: CSVGSRGSTTDTQYF

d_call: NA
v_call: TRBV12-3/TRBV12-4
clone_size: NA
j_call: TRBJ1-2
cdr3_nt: TGTGCCAGCAGTTTTTCGGGAATAAGCTACACCTTC
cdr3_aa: CASSFSGISYTF

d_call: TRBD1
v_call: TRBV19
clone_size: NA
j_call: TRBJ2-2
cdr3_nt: TGTGCCAGTAGATGGGGGACAGGGGGCACCGGGGAGCTGTTTTTT
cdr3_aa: CASRWGTGGTGELFF

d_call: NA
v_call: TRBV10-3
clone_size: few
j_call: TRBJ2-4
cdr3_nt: TGTGCCATCAGTGAGAACCAAGCCAAAAACATTCAGTACTTC
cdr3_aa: CAISENQAKNIQYF

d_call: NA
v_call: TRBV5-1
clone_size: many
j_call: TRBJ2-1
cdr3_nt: TGCGCCAGCAGCTTGGGCTCTAACAATGAGCAGTTCTTC
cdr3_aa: CASSLGSNNEQFF

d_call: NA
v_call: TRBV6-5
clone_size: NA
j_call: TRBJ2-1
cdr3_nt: TGTGCCAGCAGTTACTCGAACCGGCACAATGAGCAGTTCTTC
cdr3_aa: CASSYSNRHNEQFF

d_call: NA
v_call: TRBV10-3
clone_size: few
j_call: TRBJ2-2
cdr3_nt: TGTGCCATCAGTGAGCCAGTCCCCGGGGAGCTGTTTTTT
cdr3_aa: CAISEPVPGELFF

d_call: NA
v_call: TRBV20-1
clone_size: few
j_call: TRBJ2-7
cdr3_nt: TGCAGTGCTCGCGGTAGCTGGGCTCCGCCCTACGAGCAGTACTTC
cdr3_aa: CSARGSWAPPYEQYF

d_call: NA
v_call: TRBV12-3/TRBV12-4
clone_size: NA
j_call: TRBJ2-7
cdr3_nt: TGTGCCAGCAGCCTATCTCGCCATGGGACGGTCCTTCTTTACGAGCAGTACTTC
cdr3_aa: CASSLSRHGTVLLYEQYF

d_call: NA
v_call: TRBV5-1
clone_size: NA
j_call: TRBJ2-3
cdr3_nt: TGCGCCAGCAGCTCGACAGTTTCACCGAAGACAGATACGCAGTATTTT
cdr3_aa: CASSSTVSPKTDTQYF